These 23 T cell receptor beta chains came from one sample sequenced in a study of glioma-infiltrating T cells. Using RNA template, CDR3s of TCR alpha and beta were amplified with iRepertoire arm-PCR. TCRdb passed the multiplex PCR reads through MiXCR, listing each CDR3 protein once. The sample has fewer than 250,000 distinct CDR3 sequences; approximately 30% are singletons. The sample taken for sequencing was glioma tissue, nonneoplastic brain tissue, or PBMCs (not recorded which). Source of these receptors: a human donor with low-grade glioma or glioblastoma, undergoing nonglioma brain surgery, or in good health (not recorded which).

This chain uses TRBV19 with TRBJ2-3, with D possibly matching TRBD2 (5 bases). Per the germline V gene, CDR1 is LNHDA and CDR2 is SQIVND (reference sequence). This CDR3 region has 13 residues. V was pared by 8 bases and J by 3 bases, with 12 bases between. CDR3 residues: CASRDSRTDTQYF. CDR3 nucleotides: TGTGCCAGTCGGGATAGCAGGACAGATACGCAGTATTTT. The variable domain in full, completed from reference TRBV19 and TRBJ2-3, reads DGGITQSPKYLFRKEGQNVTLSCEQNLNHDAMYWYRQDPGQGLRLIYYSQIVNDFQKGDIAEGYSVSREKKESFPLTVTSAQKNPTAFYLCASRDSRTDTQYFGPGTRLTVL.

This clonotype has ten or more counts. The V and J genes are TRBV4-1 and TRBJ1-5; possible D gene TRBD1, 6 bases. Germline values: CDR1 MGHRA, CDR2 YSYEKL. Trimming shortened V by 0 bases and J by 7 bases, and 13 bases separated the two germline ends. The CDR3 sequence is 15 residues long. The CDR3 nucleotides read TGCGCCAGCAGCCAAGAAAGGGGGGGCTTACAGCCCCAGCATTTT. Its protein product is CASSQERGGLQPQHF.

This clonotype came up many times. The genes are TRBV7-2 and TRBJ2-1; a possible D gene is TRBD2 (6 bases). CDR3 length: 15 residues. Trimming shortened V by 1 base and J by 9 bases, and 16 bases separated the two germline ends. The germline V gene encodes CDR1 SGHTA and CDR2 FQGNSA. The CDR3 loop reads CASSLGRERFGEQFF. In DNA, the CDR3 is TGTGCCAGCAGCTTAGGGCGGGAAAGGTTCGGTGAGCAGTTCTTC.

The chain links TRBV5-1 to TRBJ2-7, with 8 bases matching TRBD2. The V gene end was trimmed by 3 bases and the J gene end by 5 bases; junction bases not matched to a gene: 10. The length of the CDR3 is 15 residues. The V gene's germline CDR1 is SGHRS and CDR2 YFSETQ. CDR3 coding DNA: TGCGCCAGCAGCTCCAATAGCGGGATCGTCGACGAGCAGTACTTC. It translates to CASSSNSGIVDEQYF.

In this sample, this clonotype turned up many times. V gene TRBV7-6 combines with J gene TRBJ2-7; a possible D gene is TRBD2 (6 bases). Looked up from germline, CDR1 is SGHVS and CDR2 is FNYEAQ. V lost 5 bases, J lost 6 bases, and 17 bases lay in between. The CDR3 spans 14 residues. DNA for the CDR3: TGTGCCAGCAGCCCGGGACTTGGGCCCAGCGAGCAGTACTTC. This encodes CASSPGLGPSEQYF.

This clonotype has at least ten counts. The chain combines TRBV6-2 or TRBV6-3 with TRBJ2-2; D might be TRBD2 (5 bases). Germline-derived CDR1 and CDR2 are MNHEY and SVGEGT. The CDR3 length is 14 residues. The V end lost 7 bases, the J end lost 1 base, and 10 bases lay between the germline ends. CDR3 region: CASTASLNTGELFF. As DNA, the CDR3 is TGTGCCAGCACCGCTAGCTTGAACACCGGGGAGCTGTTTTTT.

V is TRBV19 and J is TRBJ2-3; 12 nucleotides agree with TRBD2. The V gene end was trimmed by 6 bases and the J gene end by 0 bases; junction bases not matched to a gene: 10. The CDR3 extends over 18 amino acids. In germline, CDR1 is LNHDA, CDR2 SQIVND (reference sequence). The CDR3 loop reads CASSGRLAGVESTDTQYF. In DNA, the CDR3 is TGTGCCAGTAGCGGTCGACTAGCGGGAGTCGAGAGCACAGATACGCAGTATTTT.

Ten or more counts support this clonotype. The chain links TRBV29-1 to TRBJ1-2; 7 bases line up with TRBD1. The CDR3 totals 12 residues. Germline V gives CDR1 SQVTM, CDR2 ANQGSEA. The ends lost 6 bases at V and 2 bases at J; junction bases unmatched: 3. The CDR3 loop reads CSVTGQNYGYTF. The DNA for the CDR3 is TGCAGCGTAACGGGACAGAACTATGGCTACACCTTC. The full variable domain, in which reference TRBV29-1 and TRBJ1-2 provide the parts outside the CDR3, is SAVISQKPSRDICQRGTSLTIQCQVDSQVTMMFWYRQQPGQSLTLIATANQGSEATYESGFVIDKFPISRPNLTFSTLTVSNMSPEDSSIYLCSVTGQNYGYTFGSGTRLTVV.

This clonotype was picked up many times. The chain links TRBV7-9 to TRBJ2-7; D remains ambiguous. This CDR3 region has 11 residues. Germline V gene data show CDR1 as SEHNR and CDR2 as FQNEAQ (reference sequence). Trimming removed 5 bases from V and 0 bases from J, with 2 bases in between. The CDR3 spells CASSRSYEQYF. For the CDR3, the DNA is TGTGCCAGCAGCCGCTCCTACGAGCAGTACTTC. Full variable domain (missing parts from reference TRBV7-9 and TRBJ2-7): DTGVSQNPRHKITKRGQNVTFRCDPISEHNRLYWYRQTLGQGPEFLTYFQNEAQLEKSRLLSDRFSAERPKGSFSTLEIQRTEQGDSAMYLCASSRSYEQYFGPGTRLTVT.

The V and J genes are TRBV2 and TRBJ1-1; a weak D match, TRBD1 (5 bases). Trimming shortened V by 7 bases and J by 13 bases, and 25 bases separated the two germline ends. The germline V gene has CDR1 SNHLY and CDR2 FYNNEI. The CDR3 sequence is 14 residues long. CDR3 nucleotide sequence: TGTGCCAGCATTAGGGGCCGGGGTTTCACGGGAGTTTTCTTT. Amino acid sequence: CASIRGRGFTGVFF.

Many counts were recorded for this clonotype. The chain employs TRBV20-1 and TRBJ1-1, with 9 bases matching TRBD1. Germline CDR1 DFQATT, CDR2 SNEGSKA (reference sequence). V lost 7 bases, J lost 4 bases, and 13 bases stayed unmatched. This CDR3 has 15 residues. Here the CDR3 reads CSVSPGTGSGTEAFF. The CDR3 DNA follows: TGCAGTGTCAGTCCCGGGACAGGGAGCGGCACTGAAGCTTTCTTT.

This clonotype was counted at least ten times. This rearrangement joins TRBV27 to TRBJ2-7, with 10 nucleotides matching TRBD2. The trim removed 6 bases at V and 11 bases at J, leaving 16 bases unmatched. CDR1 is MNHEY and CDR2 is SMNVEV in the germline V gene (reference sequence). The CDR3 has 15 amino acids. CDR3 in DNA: TGTGCCAGCAGCCCACCGGACTCTAGCGGGAGAGTCGAGTACTTC. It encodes CASSPPDSSGRVEYF.

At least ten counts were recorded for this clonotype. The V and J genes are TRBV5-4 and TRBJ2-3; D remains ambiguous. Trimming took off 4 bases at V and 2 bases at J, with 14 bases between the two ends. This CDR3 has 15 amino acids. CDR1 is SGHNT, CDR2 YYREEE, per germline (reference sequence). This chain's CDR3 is CASSPDPGNTDTQYF. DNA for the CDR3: TGTGCCAGCAGCCCCGATCCCGGAAACACAGATACGCAGTATTTT.

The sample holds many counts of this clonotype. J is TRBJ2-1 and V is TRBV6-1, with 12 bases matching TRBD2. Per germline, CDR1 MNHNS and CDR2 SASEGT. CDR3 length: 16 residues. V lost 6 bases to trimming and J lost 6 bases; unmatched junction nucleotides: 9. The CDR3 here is CASSQRTSGIRNEQFF. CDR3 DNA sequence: TGTGCCAGCAGCCAACGGACTAGCGGGATACGCAATGAGCAGTTCTTC.

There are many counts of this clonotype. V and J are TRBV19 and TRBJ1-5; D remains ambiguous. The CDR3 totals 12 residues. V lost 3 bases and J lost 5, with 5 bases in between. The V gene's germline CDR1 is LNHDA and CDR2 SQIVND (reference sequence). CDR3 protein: CASSISYQPQHF. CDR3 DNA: TGTGCCAGTAGTATCTCTTATCAGCCCCAGCATTTT.

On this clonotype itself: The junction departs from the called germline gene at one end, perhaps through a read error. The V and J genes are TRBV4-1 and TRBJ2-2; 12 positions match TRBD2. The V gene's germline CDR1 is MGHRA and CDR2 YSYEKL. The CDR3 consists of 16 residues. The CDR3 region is CTSSLGLAGRTGELFF. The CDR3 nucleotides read TGCACCAGCAGTCTTGGACTAGCGGGAAGGACCGGGGAGCTGTTTTTT.

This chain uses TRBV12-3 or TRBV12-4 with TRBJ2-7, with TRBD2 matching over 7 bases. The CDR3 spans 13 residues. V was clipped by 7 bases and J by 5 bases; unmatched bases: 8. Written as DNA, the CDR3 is TGTGCCAGCACCCGGACTAGGAGTGACGAGCAGTACTTC. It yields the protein CASTRTRSDEQYF.

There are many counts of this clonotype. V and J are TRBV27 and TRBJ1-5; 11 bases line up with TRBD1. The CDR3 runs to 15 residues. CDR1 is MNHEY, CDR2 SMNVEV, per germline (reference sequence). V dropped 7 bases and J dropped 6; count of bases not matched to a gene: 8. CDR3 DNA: TGTGCCAGCATCCTCCTCGGGACAGGGGGTCAGCCCCAGCATTTT. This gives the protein CASILLGTGGQPQHF.

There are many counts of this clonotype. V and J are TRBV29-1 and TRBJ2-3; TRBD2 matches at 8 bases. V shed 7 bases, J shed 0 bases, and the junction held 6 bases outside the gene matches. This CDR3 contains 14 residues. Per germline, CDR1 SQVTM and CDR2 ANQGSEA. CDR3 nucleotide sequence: TGCAGCGAGAGTAGCGGGGAGAGCACAGATACGCAGTATTTT. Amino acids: CSESSGESTDTQYF.

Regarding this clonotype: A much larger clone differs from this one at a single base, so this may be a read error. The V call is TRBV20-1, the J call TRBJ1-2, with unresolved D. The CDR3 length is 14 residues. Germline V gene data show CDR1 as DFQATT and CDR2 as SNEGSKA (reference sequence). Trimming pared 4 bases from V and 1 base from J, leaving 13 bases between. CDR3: CSATSLYINYGYTF. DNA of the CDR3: TGCAGTGCTACCTCCCTGTATATTAACTATGGCTACACCTTC.

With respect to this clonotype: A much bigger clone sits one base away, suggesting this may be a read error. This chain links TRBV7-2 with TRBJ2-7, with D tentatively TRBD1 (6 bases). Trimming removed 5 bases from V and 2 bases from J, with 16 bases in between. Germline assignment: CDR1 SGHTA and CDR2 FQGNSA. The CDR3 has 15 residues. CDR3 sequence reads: CASSLPPTGPYEQYF. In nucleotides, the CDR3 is TGTGCCAGCAGCCTTCCCCCGACAGGCCCCTACGAGCAGTACTTC.

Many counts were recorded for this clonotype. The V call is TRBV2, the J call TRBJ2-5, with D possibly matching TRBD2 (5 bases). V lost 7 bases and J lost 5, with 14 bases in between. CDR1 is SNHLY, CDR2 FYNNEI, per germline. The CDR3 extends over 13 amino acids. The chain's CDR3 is CASTPYQRETQYF. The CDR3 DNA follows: TGTGCCAGCACTCCCTACCAGCGGGAGACCCAGTACTTC.

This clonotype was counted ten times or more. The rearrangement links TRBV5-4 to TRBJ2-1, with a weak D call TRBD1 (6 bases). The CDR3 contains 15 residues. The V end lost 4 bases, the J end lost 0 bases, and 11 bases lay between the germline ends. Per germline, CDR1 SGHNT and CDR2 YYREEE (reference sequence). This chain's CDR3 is CASSQDRVSYNEQFF. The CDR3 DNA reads TGTGCCAGCAGCCAGGACAGAGTCTCCTACAATGAGCAGTTCTTC.